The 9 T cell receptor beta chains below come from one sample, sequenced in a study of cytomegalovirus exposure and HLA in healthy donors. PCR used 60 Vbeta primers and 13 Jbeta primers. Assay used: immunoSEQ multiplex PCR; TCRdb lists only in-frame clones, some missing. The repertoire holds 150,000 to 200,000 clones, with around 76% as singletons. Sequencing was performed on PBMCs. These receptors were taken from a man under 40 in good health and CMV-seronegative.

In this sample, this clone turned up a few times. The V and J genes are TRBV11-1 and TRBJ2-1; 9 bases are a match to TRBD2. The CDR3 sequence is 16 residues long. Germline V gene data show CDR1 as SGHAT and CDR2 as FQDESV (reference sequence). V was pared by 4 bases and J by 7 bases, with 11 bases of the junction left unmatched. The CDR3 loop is CASSYSILAGVNEQFF. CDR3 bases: TGTGCCAGCAGCTATTCAATACTAGCGGGTGTTAATGAGCAGTTCTTC.

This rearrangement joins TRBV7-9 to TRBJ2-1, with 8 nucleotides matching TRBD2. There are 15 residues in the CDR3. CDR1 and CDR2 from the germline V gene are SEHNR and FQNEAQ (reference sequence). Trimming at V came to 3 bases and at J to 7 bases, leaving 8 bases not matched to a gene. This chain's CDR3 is CASSFPGRASNEQFF. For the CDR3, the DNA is TGTGCCAGCAGCTTTCCCGGGAGGGCCTCAAATGAGCAGTTCTTC.

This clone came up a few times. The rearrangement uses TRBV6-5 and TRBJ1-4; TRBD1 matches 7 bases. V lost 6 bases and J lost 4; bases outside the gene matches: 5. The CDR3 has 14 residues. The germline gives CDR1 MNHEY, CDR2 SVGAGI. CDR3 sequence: CASRLTGINEKLFF. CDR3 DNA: TGTGCCAGCAGGCTGACAGGGATTAATGAAAAACTGTTTTTT.

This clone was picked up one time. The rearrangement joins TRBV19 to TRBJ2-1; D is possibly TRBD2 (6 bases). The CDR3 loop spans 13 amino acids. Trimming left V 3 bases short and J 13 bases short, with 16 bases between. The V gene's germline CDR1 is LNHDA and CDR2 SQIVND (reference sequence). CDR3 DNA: TGTGCCAGTAGTATGGCTCGAGGGACTTCCCAGTTCTTC. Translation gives CASSMARGTSQFF.

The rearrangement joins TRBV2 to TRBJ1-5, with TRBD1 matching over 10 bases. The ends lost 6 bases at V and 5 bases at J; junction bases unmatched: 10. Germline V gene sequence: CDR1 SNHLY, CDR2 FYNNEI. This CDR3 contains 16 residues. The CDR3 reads CASRAPGQGLHQPQHF. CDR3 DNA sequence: TGTGCCAGCAGGGCACCGGGACAGGGGTTGCATCAGCCCCAGCATTTT.

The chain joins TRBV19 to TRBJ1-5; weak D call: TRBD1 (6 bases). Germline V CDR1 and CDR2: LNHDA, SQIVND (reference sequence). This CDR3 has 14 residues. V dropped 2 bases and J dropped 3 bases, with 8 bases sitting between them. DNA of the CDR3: TGTGCCAGTAGTATAACAGGGTCCAATCAGCCCCAGCATTTT. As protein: CASSITGSNQPQHF. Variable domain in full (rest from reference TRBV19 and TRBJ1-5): DGGITQSPKYLFRKEGQNVTLSCEQNLNHDAMYWYRQDPGQGLRLIYYSQIVNDFQKGDIAEGYSVSREKKESFPLTVTSAQKNPTAFYLCASSITGSNQPQHFGDGTRLSIL.

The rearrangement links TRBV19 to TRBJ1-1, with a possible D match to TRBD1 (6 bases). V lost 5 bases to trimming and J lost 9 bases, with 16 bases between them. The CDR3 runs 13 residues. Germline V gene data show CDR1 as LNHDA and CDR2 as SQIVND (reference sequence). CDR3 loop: CASSPRTALKAFF. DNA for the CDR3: TGTGCCAGTAGTCCCCGGACAGCCCTAAAAGCTTTCTTT.

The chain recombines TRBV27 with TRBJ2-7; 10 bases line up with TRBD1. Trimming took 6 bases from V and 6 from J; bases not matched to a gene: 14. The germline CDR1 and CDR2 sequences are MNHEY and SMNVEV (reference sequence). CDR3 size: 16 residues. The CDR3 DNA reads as TGTGCCAGCAGCTCCTCCCGGACAGGGGGGGGGAGCGAGCAGTACTTC. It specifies CASSSSRTGGGSEQYF.

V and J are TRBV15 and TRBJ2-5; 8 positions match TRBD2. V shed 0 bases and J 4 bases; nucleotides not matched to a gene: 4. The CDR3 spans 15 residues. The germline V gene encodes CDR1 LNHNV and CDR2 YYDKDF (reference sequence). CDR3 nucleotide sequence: TGTGCCACCAGCAGAGATCATCTAGCGGGAGAGACCCAGTACTTC. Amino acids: CATSRDHLAGETQYF.